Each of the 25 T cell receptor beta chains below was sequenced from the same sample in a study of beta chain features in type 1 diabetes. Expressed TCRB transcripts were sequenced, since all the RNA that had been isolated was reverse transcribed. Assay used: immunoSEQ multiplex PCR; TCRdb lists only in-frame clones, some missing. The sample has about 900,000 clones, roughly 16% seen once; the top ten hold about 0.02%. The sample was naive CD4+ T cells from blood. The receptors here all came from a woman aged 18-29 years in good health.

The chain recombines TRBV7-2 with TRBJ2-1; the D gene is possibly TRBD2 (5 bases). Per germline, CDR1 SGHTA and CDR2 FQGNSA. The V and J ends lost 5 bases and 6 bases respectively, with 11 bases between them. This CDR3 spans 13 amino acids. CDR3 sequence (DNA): TGTGCCAGCAGCAAGCTTGGAGGCAATGAGCAGTTCTTC. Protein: CASSKLGGNEQFF.

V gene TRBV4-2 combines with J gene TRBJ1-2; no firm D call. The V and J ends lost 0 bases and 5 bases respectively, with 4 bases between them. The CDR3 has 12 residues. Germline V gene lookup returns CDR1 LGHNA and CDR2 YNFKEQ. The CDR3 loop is CASSQESYGYTF. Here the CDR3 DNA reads TGTGCCAGCAGCCAAGAATCGTATGGCTACACCTTC.

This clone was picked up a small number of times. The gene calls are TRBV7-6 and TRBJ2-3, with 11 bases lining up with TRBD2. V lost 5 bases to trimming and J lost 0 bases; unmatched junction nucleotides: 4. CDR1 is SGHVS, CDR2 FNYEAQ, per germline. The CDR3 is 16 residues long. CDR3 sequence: CASSNGLAGSTDTQYF. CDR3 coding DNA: TGTGCCAGCAGCAATGGACTAGCGGGTAGCACAGATACGCAGTATTTT.

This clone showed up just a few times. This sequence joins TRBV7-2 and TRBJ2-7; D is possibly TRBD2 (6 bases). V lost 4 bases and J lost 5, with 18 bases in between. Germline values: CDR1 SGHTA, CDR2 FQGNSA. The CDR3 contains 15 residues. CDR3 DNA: TGTGCCAGCAGCTCCCGGGCTATCGGGACTGACGAGCAGTACTTC. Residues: CASSSRAIGTDEQYF.

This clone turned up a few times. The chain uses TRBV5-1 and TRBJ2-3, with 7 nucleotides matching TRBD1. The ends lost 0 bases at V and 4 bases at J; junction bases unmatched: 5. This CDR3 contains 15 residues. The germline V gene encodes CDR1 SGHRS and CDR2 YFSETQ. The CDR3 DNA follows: TGCGCCAGCAGCTTGGACAGGGGAAAGGCAGATACGCAGTATTTT. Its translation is CASSLDRGKADTQYF.

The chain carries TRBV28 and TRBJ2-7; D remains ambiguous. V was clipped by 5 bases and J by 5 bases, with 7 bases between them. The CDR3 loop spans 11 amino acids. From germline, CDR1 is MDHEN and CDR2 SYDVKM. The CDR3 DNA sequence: TGTGCCAGCAGTCCCCACAACGAGCAGTACTTC. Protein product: CASSPHNEQYF.

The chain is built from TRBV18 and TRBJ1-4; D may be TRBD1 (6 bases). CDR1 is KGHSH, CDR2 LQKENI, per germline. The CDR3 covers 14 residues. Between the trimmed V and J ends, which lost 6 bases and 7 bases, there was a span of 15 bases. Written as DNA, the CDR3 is TGTGCCAGCTCCACACGGCAGGGGAGTGAAAAACTGTTTTTT. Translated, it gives CASSTRQGSEKLFF.

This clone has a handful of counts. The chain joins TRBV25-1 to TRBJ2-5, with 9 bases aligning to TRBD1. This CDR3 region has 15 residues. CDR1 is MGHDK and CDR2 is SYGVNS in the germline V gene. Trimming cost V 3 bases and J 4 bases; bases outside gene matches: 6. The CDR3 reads CASSDPTGGLETQYF. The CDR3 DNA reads TGTGCCAGCAGTGACCCTACAGGGGGCTTAGAGACCCAGTACTTC.

CDR3: CASSQDEGSAFF. The CDR3 coding sequence is TGCGCCAGCAGCCAAGATGAGGGTTCCGCTTTCTTT. The chain carries TRBV4-3 and TRBJ1-1; D remains unclear. V was pared by 0 bases and J by 11 bases, with 10 bases between. The CDR3 consists of 12 residues. Germline V lookup: CDR1 LGHNA, CDR2 YSLEER.

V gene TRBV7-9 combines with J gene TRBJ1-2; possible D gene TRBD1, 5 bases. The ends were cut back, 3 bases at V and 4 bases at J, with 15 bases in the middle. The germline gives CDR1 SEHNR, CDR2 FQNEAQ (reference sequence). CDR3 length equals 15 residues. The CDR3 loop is CASSFGRVEVYGYTF. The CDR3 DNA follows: TGTGCCAGCAGCTTCGGCAGGGTAGAGGTCTATGGCTACACCTTC.

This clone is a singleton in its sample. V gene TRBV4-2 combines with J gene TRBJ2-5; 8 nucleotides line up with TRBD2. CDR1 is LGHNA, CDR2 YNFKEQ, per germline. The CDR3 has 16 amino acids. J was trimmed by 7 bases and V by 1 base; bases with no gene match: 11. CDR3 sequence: CASSQGEWERELTQYF. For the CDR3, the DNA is TGTGCCAGCAGCCAAGGCGAATGGGAGCGGGAGTTGACCCAGTACTTC.

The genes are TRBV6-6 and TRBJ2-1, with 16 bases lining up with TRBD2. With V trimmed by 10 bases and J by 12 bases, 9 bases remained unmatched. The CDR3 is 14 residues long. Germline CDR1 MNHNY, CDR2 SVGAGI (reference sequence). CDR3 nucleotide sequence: TGTGCCACCTCCGGGACTAGCGGGAGGGCCGGGCAGTTCTTC. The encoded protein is CATSGTSGRAGQFF.

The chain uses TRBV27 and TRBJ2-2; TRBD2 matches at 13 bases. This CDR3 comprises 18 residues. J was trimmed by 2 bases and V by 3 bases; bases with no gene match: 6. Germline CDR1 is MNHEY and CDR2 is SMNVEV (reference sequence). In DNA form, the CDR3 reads TGTGCCAGCAGTTTGAGGGGACTAGCGGGAACAAACACCGGGGAGCTGTTTTTT. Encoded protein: CASSLRGLAGTNTGELFF.

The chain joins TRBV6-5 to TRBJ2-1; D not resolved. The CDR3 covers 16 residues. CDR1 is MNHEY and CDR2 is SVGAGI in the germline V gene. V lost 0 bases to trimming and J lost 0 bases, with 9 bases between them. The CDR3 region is CASSYSNSFSYNEQFF. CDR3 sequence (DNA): TGTGCCAGCAGTTACTCGAACAGCTTCTCCTACAATGAGCAGTTCTTC.

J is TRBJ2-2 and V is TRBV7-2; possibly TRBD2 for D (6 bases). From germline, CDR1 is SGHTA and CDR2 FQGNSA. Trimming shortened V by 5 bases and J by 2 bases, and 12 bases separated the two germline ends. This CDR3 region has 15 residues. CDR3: CASSATGTNTGELFF. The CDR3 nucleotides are TGTGCCAGCAGCGCGACCGGGACTAACACCGGGGAGCTGTTTTTT. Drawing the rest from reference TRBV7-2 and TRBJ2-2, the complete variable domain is GAGVSQSPSNKVTEKGKDVELRCDPISGHTALYWYRQSLGQGLEFLIYFQGNSAPDKSGLPSDRFSAERTGGSVSTLTIQRTQQEDSAVYLCASSATGTNTGELFFGEGSRLTVL.

The DNA for the CDR3 is TGCGCCAGCAGCCAAGACTCTGGGGATACGCAGTATTTT. It yields the protein CASSQDSGDTQYF. The rearrangement joins TRBV4-1 to TRBJ2-3, with D uncertain. The germline V and J ends were trimmed by 0 bases and 6 bases, with 7 bases remaining between them. This CDR3 comprises 13 residues. CDR1 is MGHRA and CDR2 is YSYEKL in the germline V gene.

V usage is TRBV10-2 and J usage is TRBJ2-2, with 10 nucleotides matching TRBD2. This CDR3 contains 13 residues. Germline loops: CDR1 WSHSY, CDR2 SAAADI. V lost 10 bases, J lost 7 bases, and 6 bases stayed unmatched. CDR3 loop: CATSKREGGELFF. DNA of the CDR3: TGCGCCACATCTAAGCGGGAGGGCGGGGAGCTGTTTTTT.

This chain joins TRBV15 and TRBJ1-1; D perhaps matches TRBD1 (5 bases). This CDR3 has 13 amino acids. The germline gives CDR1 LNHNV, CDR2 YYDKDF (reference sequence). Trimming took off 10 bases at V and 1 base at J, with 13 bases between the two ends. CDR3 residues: CASRGPTNTEAFF. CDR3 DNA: TGTGCCAGCCGGGGACCGACGAACACTGAAGCTTTCTTT.

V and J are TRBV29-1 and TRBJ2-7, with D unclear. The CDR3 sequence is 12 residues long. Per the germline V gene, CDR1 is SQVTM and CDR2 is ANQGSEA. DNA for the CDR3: TGCGCCTGTGGAAGGAGCTCCTACGAGCAGTACTTC. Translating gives CACGRSSYEQYF.

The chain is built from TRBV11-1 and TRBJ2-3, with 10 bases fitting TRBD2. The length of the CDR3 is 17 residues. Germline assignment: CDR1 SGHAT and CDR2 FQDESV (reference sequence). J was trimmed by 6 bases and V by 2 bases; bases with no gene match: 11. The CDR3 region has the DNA TGTGCCAGCAGCTTAACCCCTCCTAGCGGGAGTAGGGATACGCAGTATTTT. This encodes CASSLTPPSGSRDTQYF.

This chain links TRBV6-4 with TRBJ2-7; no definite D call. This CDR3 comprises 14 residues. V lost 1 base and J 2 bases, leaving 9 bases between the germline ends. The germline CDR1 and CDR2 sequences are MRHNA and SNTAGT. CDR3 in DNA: TGTGCCAGCAGTGACTATGGGGAACCCTACGAGCAGTACTTC. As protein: CASSDYGEPYEQYF.

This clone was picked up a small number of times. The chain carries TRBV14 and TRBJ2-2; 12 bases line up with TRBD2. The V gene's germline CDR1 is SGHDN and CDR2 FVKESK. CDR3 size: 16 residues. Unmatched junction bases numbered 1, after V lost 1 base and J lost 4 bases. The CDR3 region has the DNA TGTGCCAGCAGCCAAGGACTAGCGGGAGTCACCGGGGAGCTGTTTTTT. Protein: CASSQGLAGVTGELFF. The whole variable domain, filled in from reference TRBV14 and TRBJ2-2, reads EAGVTQFPSHSVIEKGQTVTLRCDPISGHDNLYWYRRVMGKEIKFLLHFVKESKQDESGMPNNRFLAERTGGTYSTLKVQPAELEDSGVYFCASSQGLAGVTGELFFGEGSRLTVL.

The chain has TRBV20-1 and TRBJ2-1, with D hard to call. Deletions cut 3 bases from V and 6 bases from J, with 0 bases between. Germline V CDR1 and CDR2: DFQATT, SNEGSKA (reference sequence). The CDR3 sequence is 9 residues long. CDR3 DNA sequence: TGCAGTGCTAGCAATGAGCAGTTCTTC. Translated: CSASNEQFF.

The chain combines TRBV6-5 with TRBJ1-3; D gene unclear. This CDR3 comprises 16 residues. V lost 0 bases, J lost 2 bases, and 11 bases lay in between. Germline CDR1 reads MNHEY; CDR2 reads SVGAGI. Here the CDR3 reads CASSYSLGLAGNTIYF. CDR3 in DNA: TGTGCCAGCAGTTACTCGCTGGGGTTGGCTGGAAACACCATATATTTT.

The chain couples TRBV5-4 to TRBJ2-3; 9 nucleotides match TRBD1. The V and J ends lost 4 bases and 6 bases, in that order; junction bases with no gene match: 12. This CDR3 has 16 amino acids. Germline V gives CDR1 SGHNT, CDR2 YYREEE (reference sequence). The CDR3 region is CASSAKRDRVEDTQYF. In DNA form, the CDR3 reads TGTGCCAGCAGCGCAAAGAGGGACAGGGTTGAGGATACGCAGTATTTT.